The rows below give T cell receptor beta chains drawn from one sample of a study of blood T cell repertoires in COVID-19. Libraries were prepared by immunoSEQ multiplex PCR; TCRdb keeps only in-frame clonotypes and omits some of them. This table has 150,000 or so clones, 82% appearing once. Sequenced input: peripheral blood. These receptors were taken from a woman aged 65 to 85 with acute or convalescent COVID-19. The CDR3 runs from the conserved cysteine through the conserved F or W. Each record gives: J gene, clone size, V gene, D gene, CDR3 DNA, CDR3 protein. D genes are given only for firm matches. Size is omitted from some rows. Given values are once, few, many or a class for expanded clones.

j_gene: TRBJ2-1
abundance: -
v_gene: TRBV10-3
d_gene: -
CDR3nt: TGTGCCATCAGCGCGACGGGGGACGCCTACAATGAGCAGTTCTTC
CDR3aa: CAISATGDAYNEQFF

j_gene: TRBJ2-1
abundance: -
v_gene: TRBV5-4
d_gene: TRBD1
CDR3nt: TGTGCCAGCAGCTTAACAGGGGGCAATGAGCAGTTCTTC
CDR3aa: CASSLTGGNEQFF

j_gene: TRBJ2-2
abundance: -
v_gene: TRBV27
d_gene: TRBD2
CDR3nt: TGTGCCAGCAGTCGCGGACTAGCGGGAAGTACCGGGGAGCTGTTTTTT
CDR3aa: CASSRGLAGSTGELFF

j_gene: TRBJ1-2
abundance: once
v_gene: TRBV28
d_gene: -
CDR3nt: -
CDR3aa: CVSSLGVGTGSTF

j_gene: TRBJ1-4
abundance: few
v_gene: TRBV3-1/TRBV3-2
d_gene: -
CDR3nt: TGTGCCAGCAGCCAAGAGATTTTGGGGGCCGCAACTAATGAAAAACTGTTTTTT
CDR3aa: CASSQEILGAATNEKLFF

j_gene: TRBJ2-5
abundance: once
v_gene: TRBV4-1
d_gene: TRBD2
CDR3nt: TGCGCCAGCAGCCAGGGGCCCATAGCGGGGAATAGGGAGACCCAGTACTTC
CDR3aa: CASSQGPIAGNRETQYF

j_gene: TRBJ1-2
abundance: -
v_gene: TRBV28
d_gene: TRBD1
CDR3nt: TGTGCCAGCAGTTTAGTGGGGCGAAAGACAGGGATCAATGGCTACACCTTC
CDR3aa: CASSLVGRKTGINGYTF

j_gene: TRBJ1-2
abundance: -
v_gene: TRBV28
d_gene: -
CDR3nt: TGTGCCAGCAGCCCTCTGAGGTATGGCTACACCTTC
CDR3aa: CASSPLRYGYTF

j_gene: TRBJ1-1
abundance: -
v_gene: TRBV18
d_gene: TRBD1
CDR3nt: TGTGCCAGCTCACCCCAAGGGACAGGGGTCTCCCTCAACACTGAAGCTTTCTTT
CDR3aa: CASSPQGTGVSLNTEAFF

j_gene: TRBJ2-3
abundance: -
v_gene: TRBV28
d_gene: -
CDR3nt: TGTGCCAGCAGAAAACTTGTGAGGGCCGATACGCAGTATTTT
CDR3aa: CASRKLVRADTQYF

j_gene: TRBJ1-4
abundance: -
v_gene: TRBV6-6
d_gene: TRBD1
CDR3nt: TGTGCCAGCAGGCCACAGACAGGGACGATTGAAAAACTGTTTTTT
CDR3aa: CASRPQTGTIEKLFF

j_gene: TRBJ2-6
abundance: -
v_gene: TRBV18
d_gene: -
CDR3nt: TGTGCCAGCTCACCAGGGGCGCCTGGGGCCAACGTCCTGACTTTC
CDR3aa: CASSPGAPGANVLTF

j_gene: TRBJ1-1
abundance: -
v_gene: TRBV15
d_gene: TRBD1
CDR3nt: TGTGCCACCAGCAGGGGAGGGACAGGGAACACTGAAGCTTTCTTT
CDR3aa: CATSRGGTGNTEAFF

j_gene: TRBJ1-6
abundance: -
v_gene: TRBV14
d_gene: TRBD1
CDR3nt: TGTGCCAGCAGCCTCGCGACAGGGGTTATGAATTCACCCCTCCACTTT
CDR3aa: CASSLATGVMNSPLHF

j_gene: TRBJ1-1
abundance: once
v_gene: TRBV5-1
d_gene: TRBD1
CDR3nt: TGCGCCAGCAGCTTAGGGACAGGGGGGATTATGAACACTGAAGCTTTCTTT
CDR3aa: CASSLGTGGIMNTEAFF

j_gene: TRBJ1-1
abundance: -
v_gene: TRBV7-9
d_gene: -
CDR3nt: TGTGCCAGCAGCCTACAACAGGGCGGCACTGAAGCTTTCTTT
CDR3aa: CASSLQQGGTEAFF

j_gene: TRBJ2-1
abundance: -
v_gene: TRBV10-1
d_gene: -
CDR3nt: TGCGCCAGCACTCCTGACGGGAATTCCTACAATGAGCAGTTCTTC
CDR3aa: CASTPDGNSYNEQFF

j_gene: TRBJ1-2
abundance: -
v_gene: TRBV7-2
d_gene: TRBD1
CDR3nt: TGTGCCAGCAGCCCAGGGGGCTCAGCTAACTATGGCTACACCTTC
CDR3aa: CASSPGGSANYGYTF

j_gene: TRBJ1-2
abundance: -
v_gene: TRBV6-1
d_gene: -
CDR3nt: TGTGCCAGCAGTGAAGGTCCACAGGGATACTATGGCTACACCTTC
CDR3aa: CASSEGPQGYYGYTF

j_gene: TRBJ1-3
abundance: once
v_gene: TRBV6-6
d_gene: -
CDR3nt: TGTGCCAGCAGTTACGGACAATCGTCCACCATATATTTT
CDR3aa: CASSYGQSSTIYF

j_gene: TRBJ1-3
abundance: -
v_gene: TRBV7-9
d_gene: -
CDR3nt: TGTGCCAGCAGCCCAGCGACGTGGTCTGGAAACACCATATATTTT
CDR3aa: CASSPATWSGNTIYF

j_gene: TRBJ1-5
abundance: -
v_gene: TRBV27
d_gene: -
CDR3nt: TGTGCCAGCAGTCCCCTACGACAGTCTAGCAATCAGCCCCAGCATTTT
CDR3aa: CASSPLRQSSNQPQHF

j_gene: TRBJ1-2
abundance: -
v_gene: TRBV6-5
d_gene: -
CDR3nt: TGTGCCAGCAGTTACGGGCCGGGGGTCTCCTATGGCTACACCTTC
CDR3aa: CASSYGPGVSYGYTF

j_gene: TRBJ1-2
abundance: -
v_gene: TRBV3-1/TRBV3-2
d_gene: TRBD1
CDR3nt: TGTGCCAGCAGCCAAGTGGACAGGGGGCATGGCTACACCTTC
CDR3aa: CASSQVDRGHGYTF

j_gene: TRBJ2-3
abundance: -
v_gene: TRBV7-2
d_gene: -
CDR3nt: TGTGCCAGCAGCTTTCTTCCGGGAGGCACAGATACGCAGTATTTT
CDR3aa: CASSFLPGGTDTQYF

j_gene: TRBJ1-2
abundance: -
v_gene: TRBV24-1
d_gene: TRBD1
CDR3nt: TGTGCCACCAGTGATCACCCCGACGGGACAGGTGGAGGCTACACCTTC
CDR3aa: CATSDHPDGTGGGYTF

j_gene: TRBJ2-5
abundance: -
v_gene: TRBV7-9
d_gene: TRBD2
CDR3nt: TGTGCCAGCAGCTTAGATCTAGCGGGAGGGACAGAGACCCAGTACTTC
CDR3aa: CASSLDLAGGTETQYF

j_gene: TRBJ1-4
abundance: -
v_gene: TRBV6-5
d_gene: -
CDR3nt: TGTGCCAGCAACTCCTTTGTGGATGAAAAACTGTTTTTT
CDR3aa: CASNSFVDEKLFF

j_gene: TRBJ2-3
abundance: -
v_gene: TRBV30
d_gene: TRBD2
CDR3nt: TGTGCCTGGAGTCTTCTAGCGGGGCGCACAGATACGCAGTATTTT
CDR3aa: CAWSLLAGRTDTQYF

j_gene: TRBJ1-5
abundance: -
v_gene: TRBV28
d_gene: TRBD1
CDR3nt: TGTGCCAGCAGTTGGTCGACAGGGAACAACAATCAGCCCCAGCATTTT
CDR3aa: CASSWSTGNNNQPQHF

j_gene: TRBJ2-1
abundance: -
v_gene: TRBV12-5
d_gene: TRBD2
CDR3nt: TGTGCTAGTGGTTTGTATAGCGGGAGTAGAAATGAGCAGTTCTTC
CDR3aa: CASGLYSGSRNEQFF

j_gene: TRBJ1-1
abundance: -
v_gene: TRBV5-1
d_gene: -
CDR3nt: TGCGCCAGCAGGGGGGAGGCGGGAGCTTTCTTT
CDR3aa: CASRGEAGAFF

j_gene: TRBJ2-5
abundance: -
v_gene: TRBV9
d_gene: -
CDR3nt: TGTGCCAGCAGCGGGTCAGGGCATGAGACCCAGTACTTC
CDR3aa: CASSGSGHETQYF

j_gene: TRBJ2-5
abundance: -
v_gene: TRBV19
d_gene: TRBD1
CDR3nt: TGTGCCAGTAGTATCACGGGACAGGGTAGGGAGACCCAGTACTTC
CDR3aa: CASSITGQGRETQYF

j_gene: TRBJ1-6
abundance: -
v_gene: TRBV3-1/TRBV3-2
d_gene: TRBD1
CDR3nt: TGTGCCAGCAGCGACCAAACAGGGGGTCTTTATAATTCACCCCTCCACTTT
CDR3aa: CASSDQTGGLYNSPLHF

j_gene: TRBJ1-3
abundance: -
v_gene: TRBV5-6
d_gene: TRBD1
CDR3nt: TGTGCCAGCAGCTTGGACAGGGGGCAAGGAAACACCATATATTTT
CDR3aa: CASSLDRGQGNTIYF

j_gene: TRBJ2-1
abundance: -
v_gene: TRBV3-1/TRBV3-2
d_gene: -
CDR3nt: TGTGCCAGCAGCCAAGAGATTCATCCCCATCGGGACAATGAGCAGTTCTTC
CDR3aa: CASSQEIHPHRDNEQFF

j_gene: TRBJ1-2
abundance: -
v_gene: TRBV23-1
d_gene: -
CDR3nt: TGCGCCATCTGGACAGCCTATGGCTACACCTTC
CDR3aa: CAIWTAYGYTF

j_gene: TRBJ2-7
abundance: -
v_gene: TRBV4-1
d_gene: -
CDR3nt: TGCGCCAGCAGCCAAGAACTTCAGGGGAAGGCCTACGAGCAGTACTTC
CDR3aa: CASSQELQGKAYEQYF

j_gene: TRBJ1-2
abundance: -
v_gene: TRBV19
d_gene: TRBD1
CDR3nt: TGTGCCAGCAGCGGACAGGGGTGGAATCGTCTAGACTATGGCTACACCTTC
CDR3aa: CASSGQGWNRLDYGYTF

j_gene: TRBJ2-7
abundance: -
v_gene: TRBV7-6
d_gene: -
CDR3nt: TGTGCCAGCAGCTTACAAGGGGACGAGCAGTACTTC
CDR3aa: CASSLQGDEQYF

j_gene: TRBJ2-1
abundance: once
v_gene: TRBV2
d_gene: TRBD2
CDR3nt: TGTGCCAGCAGTGCTGGGCCGGGAGGGTCCCATGAGCAGTTCTTC
CDR3aa: CASSAGPGGSHEQFF

j_gene: TRBJ2-7
abundance: -
v_gene: TRBV24-1
d_gene: -
CDR3nt: TGTGCCACCAGCGAAAAGCAGGGGAAGGGCTCCTACGAGCAGTACTTC
CDR3aa: CATSEKQGKGSYEQYF

j_gene: TRBJ2-1
abundance: many
v_gene: TRBV7-9
d_gene: -
CDR3nt: TGTGCCAGCAGCTTAGAGTGGAGCTCCTACAATGAGCAGTTCTTC
CDR3aa: CASSLEWSSYNEQFF

j_gene: TRBJ1-4
abundance: -
v_gene: TRBV30
d_gene: -
CDR3nt: TGTGCCTGGAGTATCGGGGAAAAACTGTTTTTT
CDR3aa: CAWSIGEKLFF

j_gene: TRBJ2-1
abundance: -
v_gene: TRBV30
d_gene: -
CDR3nt: TGTGCCTGGAGAAGGGGTAAACACAATGAGCAGTTCTTC
CDR3aa: CAWRRGKHNEQFF

j_gene: TRBJ1-5
abundance: -
v_gene: TRBV28
d_gene: TRBD1
CDR3nt: TGTGCCAGCAGTTTTCCGGGACAGTATAGCAATCAGCCCCAGCATTTT
CDR3aa: CASSFPGQYSNQPQHF

j_gene: TRBJ2-1
abundance: -
v_gene: TRBV9
d_gene: -
CDR3nt: TGTGCCAGCAGCGTAGGGGCTGCCCCCTACAATGAGCAGTTCTTC
CDR3aa: CASSVGAAPYNEQFF

j_gene: TRBJ2-7
abundance: -
v_gene: TRBV29-1
d_gene: -
CDR3nt: TGCAGCGTTTCGGTGGGCCCCGAGCAGTACTTC
CDR3aa: CSVSVGPEQYF

j_gene: TRBJ2-3
abundance: -
v_gene: TRBV6-4
d_gene: -
CDR3nt: TGTGCCAGCAGTGACTGGGTCGGGGGGCCGTCAGATACGCAGTATTTT
CDR3aa: CASSDWVGGPSDTQYF

j_gene: TRBJ2-2
abundance: -
v_gene: TRBV5-4
d_gene: -
CDR3nt: TGTGCCAGCAGCGTCGACACCGGGGAGCTGTTTTTT
CDR3aa: CASSVDTGELFF

j_gene: TRBJ2-3
abundance: -
v_gene: TRBV7-6
d_gene: TRBD2
CDR3nt: TGTGCCAGCAGCTTTCTAGCGGGGGACAGTAGCACAGATACGCAGTATTTT
CDR3aa: CASSFLAGDSSTDTQYF

j_gene: TRBJ1-6
abundance: -
v_gene: TRBV29-1
d_gene: TRBD1
CDR3nt: TGCAGCGTGGCAACAGGGGGCGGATCACCCCTCCACTTT
CDR3aa: CSVATGGGSPLHF

j_gene: TRBJ2-1
abundance: -
v_gene: TRBV28
d_gene: TRBD2
CDR3nt: TGTGCCACCGCTAGCGGGAGCTACAATGAGCAGTTCTTC
CDR3aa: CATASGSYNEQFF

j_gene: TRBJ1-1
abundance: few
v_gene: TRBV12-5
d_gene: TRBD1
CDR3nt: TGTGCTAGTGGTTTGGATCGACGCCTCACAGGGGTAGGGACTGAAGCTTTCTTT
CDR3aa: CASGLDRRLTGVGTEAFF

j_gene: TRBJ2-1
abundance: -
v_gene: TRBV9
d_gene: TRBD2
CDR3nt: TGTGCCAGCAGCGTAGAACGCGGGGGCTCCTACAATGAGCAGTTCTTC
CDR3aa: CASSVERGGSYNEQFF

j_gene: TRBJ1-5
abundance: -
v_gene: TRBV19
d_gene: TRBD1
CDR3nt: TGTGCCAGTAGTATCGCAACAGGGGGTAATCAGCCCCAGCATTTT
CDR3aa: CASSIATGGNQPQHF

j_gene: TRBJ2-1
abundance: -
v_gene: TRBV10-2
d_gene: TRBD2
CDR3nt: TGCGCCAGCAGTCGGACTAGCGAATACAATGAGCAGTTCTTC
CDR3aa: CASSRTSEYNEQFF

j_gene: TRBJ2-1
abundance: -
v_gene: TRBV28
d_gene: -
CDR3nt: TGTGCCAGCAGTCCCGGAGGTTGGAATGAGCAGTTCTTC
CDR3aa: CASSPGGWNEQFF

j_gene: TRBJ2-5
abundance: -
v_gene: TRBV3-1/TRBV3-2
d_gene: TRBD2
CDR3nt: TGTGCCAGCAGCCAAAATCCGGGAGGCAGAGAGACCCAGTACTTC
CDR3aa: CASSQNPGGRETQYF